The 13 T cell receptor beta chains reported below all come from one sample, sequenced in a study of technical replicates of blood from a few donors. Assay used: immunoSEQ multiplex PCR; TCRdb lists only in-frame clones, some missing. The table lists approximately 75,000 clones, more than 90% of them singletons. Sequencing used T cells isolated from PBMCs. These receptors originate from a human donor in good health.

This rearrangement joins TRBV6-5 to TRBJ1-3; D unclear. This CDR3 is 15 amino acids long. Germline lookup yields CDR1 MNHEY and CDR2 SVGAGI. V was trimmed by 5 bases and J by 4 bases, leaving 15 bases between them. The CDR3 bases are TGTGCCAGCAGTGCCGACGGGAACTCCGGAAACACCATATATTTT. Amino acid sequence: CASSADGNSGNTIYF.

Written as DNA, the CDR3 is TGTGCCAGCAGTTTGGAGAATGAGCAGTTCTTC. Translating it yields CASSLENEQFF. The rearrangement uses TRBV27 and TRBJ2-1; no reliable D call. The length of the CDR3 is 11 residues. Trimming took off 3 bases at V and 7 bases at J, with 4 bases between the two ends. The germline V gene has CDR1 MNHEY and CDR2 SMNVEV (reference sequence).

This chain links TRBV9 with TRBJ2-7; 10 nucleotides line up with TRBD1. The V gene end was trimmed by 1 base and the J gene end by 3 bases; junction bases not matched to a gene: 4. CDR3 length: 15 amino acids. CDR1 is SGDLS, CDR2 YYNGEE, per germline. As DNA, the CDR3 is TGTGCCAGCAGCGTAAGTGGGACAGGGGTCTACGAGCAGTACTTC. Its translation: CASSVSGTGVYEQYF.

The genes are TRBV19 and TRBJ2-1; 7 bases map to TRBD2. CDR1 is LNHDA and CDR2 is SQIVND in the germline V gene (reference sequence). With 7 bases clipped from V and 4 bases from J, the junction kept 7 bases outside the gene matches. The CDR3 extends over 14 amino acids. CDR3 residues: CASIPGGGYNEQFF. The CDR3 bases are TGTGCCAGTATCCCTGGCGGGGGTTACAATGAGCAGTTCTTC.

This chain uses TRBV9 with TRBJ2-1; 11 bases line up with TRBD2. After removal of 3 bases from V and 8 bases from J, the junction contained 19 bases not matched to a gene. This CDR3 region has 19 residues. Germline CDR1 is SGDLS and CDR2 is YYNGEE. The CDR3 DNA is TGTGCCAGCAGCGCCCGGACAACCGGGACTAGCGGAAGGAGGTATGAGCAGTTCTTC. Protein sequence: CASSARTTGTSGRRYEQFF.

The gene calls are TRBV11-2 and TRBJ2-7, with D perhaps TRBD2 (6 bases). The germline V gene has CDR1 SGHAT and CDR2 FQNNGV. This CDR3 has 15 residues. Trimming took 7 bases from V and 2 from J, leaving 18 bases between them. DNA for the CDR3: TGTGCCAGCACCAAAAAGGCGGGATTAACCTACGAGCAGTACTTC. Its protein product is CASTKKAGLTYEQYF.

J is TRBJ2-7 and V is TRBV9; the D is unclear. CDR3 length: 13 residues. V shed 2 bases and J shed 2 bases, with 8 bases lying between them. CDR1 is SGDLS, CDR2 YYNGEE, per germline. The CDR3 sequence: CASSVSPAYEQYF. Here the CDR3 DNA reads TGTGCCAGCAGCGTGAGCCCGGCCTACGAGCAGTACTTC.

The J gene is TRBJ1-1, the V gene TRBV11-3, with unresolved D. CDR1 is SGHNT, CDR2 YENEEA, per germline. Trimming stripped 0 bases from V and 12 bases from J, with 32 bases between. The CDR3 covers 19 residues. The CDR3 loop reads CASSLDRPSGTDGNGKTFF. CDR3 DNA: TGTGCCAGCAGCTTAGACAGGCCCTCGGGTACCGACGGGAATGGTAAGACTTTCTTT.

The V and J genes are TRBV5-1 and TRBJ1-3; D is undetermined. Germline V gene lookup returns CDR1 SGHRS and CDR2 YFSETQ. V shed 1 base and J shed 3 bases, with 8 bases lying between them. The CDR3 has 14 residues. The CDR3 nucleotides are TGCGCCAGCAGCTTGACGGAGGATGGAAACACCATATATTTT. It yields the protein CASSLTEDGNTIYF.

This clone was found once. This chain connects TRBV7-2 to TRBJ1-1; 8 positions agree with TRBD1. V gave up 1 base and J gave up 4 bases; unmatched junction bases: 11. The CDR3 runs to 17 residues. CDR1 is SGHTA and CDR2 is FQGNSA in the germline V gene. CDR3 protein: CASSLGDRGRRTTEAFF. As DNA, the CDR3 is TGTGCCAGCAGCTTAGGAGACAGGGGCCGGAGGACCACTGAAGCTTTCTTT.

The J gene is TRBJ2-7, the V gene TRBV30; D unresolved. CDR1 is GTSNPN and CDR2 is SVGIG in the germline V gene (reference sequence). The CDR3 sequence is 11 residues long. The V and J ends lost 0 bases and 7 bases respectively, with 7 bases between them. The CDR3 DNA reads TGTGCCTGGAGTGTACGGGTGGAGCAGTACTTC. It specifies CAWSVRVEQYF. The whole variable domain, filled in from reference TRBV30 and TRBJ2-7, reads SQTIHQWPATLVQPVGSPLSLECTVEGTSNPNLYWYRQAAGRGLQLLFYSVGIGQISSEVPQNLSASRPQDRQFILSSKKLLLSDSGFYLCAWSVRVEQYFGPGTRLTVT.

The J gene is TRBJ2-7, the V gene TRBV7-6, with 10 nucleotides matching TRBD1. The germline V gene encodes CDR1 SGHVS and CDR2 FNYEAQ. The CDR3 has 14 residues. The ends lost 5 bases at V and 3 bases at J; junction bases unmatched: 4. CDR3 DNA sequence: TGTGCCAGCAGCCCCCGGGACAGGGGCTACGAGCAGTACTTC. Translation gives CASSPRDRGYEQYF.

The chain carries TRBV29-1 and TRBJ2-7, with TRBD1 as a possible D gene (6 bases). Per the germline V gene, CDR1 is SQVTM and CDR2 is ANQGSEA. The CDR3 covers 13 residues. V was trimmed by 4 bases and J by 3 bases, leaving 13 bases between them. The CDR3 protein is CSVGDNYFYEQYF. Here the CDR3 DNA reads TGCAGCGTTGGGGACAACTACTTCTACGAGCAGTACTTC.